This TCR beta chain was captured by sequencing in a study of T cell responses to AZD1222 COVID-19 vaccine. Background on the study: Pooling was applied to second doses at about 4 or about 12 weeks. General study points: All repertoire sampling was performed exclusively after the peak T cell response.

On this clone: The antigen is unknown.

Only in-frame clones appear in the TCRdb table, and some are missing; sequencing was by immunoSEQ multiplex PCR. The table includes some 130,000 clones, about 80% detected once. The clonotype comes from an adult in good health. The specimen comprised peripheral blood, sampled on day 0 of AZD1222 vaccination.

The CDR3 here is CASSFTTPRYGYTF. CDR3 nucleotide sequence: TGTGCCAGCAGTTTTACGACACCTCGTTACGGCTACACCTTC. The genes are TRBV28 and TRBJ1-2; D not resolved. The length of the CDR3 is 14 residues. Germline loops: CDR1 MDHEN, CDR2 SYDVKM. V dropped 3 bases and J dropped 8 bases, with 16 bases sitting between them.